One T cell receptor (beta chain) is described in this entry. This specimen belongs to a study of blood T cell repertoires in COVID-19. On the study more broadly: Spain, Italy and the United States supplied samples that represented acute and convalescent COVID-19. Nucleic acid was either cDNA or gDNA, and it came from T cells, B-cell-depleted T cells, or PBMCs.

Profiled with immunoSEQ multiplex PCR; TCRdb holds only in-frame clones, not every one. The repertoire holds hundreds of thousands of clones, with roughly nine tenths as singletons. Germline V gene sequence: CDR1 LNHDA, CDR2 SQIVND (reference sequence). Losses at the gene ends were 0 bases for V and 8 bases for J; bases not matched to a gene: 7. The CDR3 extends over 15 amino acids. The origin of this receptor is a man aged 55 to 70 who had recovered from COVID-19. Sequencing was done on a sample of peripheral blood. This chain connects TRBV19 to TRBJ1-2, with 9 bases aligning to TRBD1. CDR3 loop: CASSIEPGQGGGYTF. CDR3 sequence (DNA): TGTGCCAGTAGTATAGAACCGGGACAGGGTGGCGGCTACACCTTC.